These 12 T cell receptor beta chains came from one sample sequenced in a study of human T cells and chemical hapten exposure (dated by TCRdb to about 2021). The sample's time point label is to be understood as: patch test 1, 2 weeks after DPC sensitization. This specimen's treatment or condition label, per the study, means: therapeutic diphenylcyclopropenone sensitization with weekly scalp DPC. The library was generated by RACE. The sequencing machine was a NextSeq 500. Using fastp trimming at Q25 and MiXCR clonotype assembly, TCRdb reanalyzed the public sequencing data and kept in-frame beta chains. CDR3 protein duplicates are merged, each entry listing the most common genes and DNA. Counted in this sample were more than 70,000 distinct CDR3 sequences; about 12% of them appeared once. The ten largest account for about 3.5% of the sample. This specimen consisted of whole blood, obtained in connection with sensitization to the hapten diphenylcyclopropenone (DPC). All receptors come from a woman aged 60 to 75 with alopecia areata. Some clones in this sample may be carry-over from other donors' samples.

This clonotype has only a few counts. This rearrangement joins TRBV6-1 to TRBJ2-3; 11 positions agree with TRBD2. The J segment lost 5 bases and the V segment lost 6 bases, leaving 7 bases of the junction unmatched. CDR1 is MNHNS and CDR2 is SASEGT in the germline V gene. The CDR3 is 15 amino acids. The CDR3 spells CASSQTSGAVDTQYF. Here the CDR3 DNA reads TGTGCCAGCAGCCAGACTAGCGGGGCGGTAGATACGCAGTATTTT.

V is TRBV27 and J is TRBJ1-5, with 7 bases matching TRBD1. This CDR3 has 15 residues. V shed 6 bases, J shed 3 bases, and the junction held 8 bases outside the gene matches. Germline V gene data show CDR1 as MNHEY and CDR2 as SMNVEV (reference sequence). CDR3 residues: CASRAGTAFNQPQHF. The CDR3 region has the DNA TGTGCCAGCAGAGCGGGGACAGCATTCAATCAGCCCCAGCATTTT.

This clonotype was seen only a few times. The chain couples TRBV5-8 to TRBJ1-2; 7 bases align to TRBD1. V gave up 4 bases and J gave up 1 base; unmatched junction bases: 7. This CDR3 spans 15 amino acids. CDR1 is SGHTS, CDR2 YDEGEE, per germline. This CDR3 reads CASSRQGGFNYGYTF. The DNA for the CDR3 is TGTGCCAGCAGCCGCCAGGGGGGATTTAACTATGGCTACACCTTC.

This clonotype was found many times. The V and J genes are TRBV29-1 and TRBJ1-2; tentative D call: TRBD1 (5 bases). The CDR3 runs to 11 residues. V was cut by 3 bases and J by 7 bases, with 9 bases left in between. Germline V gene data show CDR1 as SQVTM and CDR2 as ANQGSEA. The CDR3 DNA is TGCAGCGTTGACAGGGCCGGTGGCTACACCTTC. Its translation is CSVDRAGGYTF.

This clonotype was recorded a few times. The chain couples TRBV7-2 to TRBJ1-2, with 10 bases identical to TRBD1. V shed 4 bases and J 4 bases; nucleotides not matched to a gene: 6. From germline, CDR1 is SGHTA and CDR2 FQGNSA. The CDR3 is 15 residues long. The CDR3 here is CASSYVDRGTYGYTF. In DNA form, the CDR3 reads TGTGCCAGCAGCTACGTGGACAGGGGGACCTATGGCTACACCTTC.

The V call is TRBV11-2, the J call TRBJ1-6; 7 positions agree with TRBD1. Germline-derived CDR1 and CDR2 are SGHAT and FQNNGV. The length of the CDR3 is 14 residues. The J segment lost 7 bases and the V segment lost 5 bases, leaving 5 bases of the junction unmatched. Here the CDR3 reads CASSQGTENSPLHF. As DNA, the CDR3 is TGTGCCAGCAGCCAGGGGACAGAGAATTCACCCCTCCACTTT.

This clonotype turned up a few times. The chain uses TRBV4-1 and TRBJ2-3; D gene unclear. The CDR3 length is 15 residues. The germline V gene encodes CDR1 MGHRA and CDR2 YSYEKL. Trimming left V 1 base short and J 2 bases short, with 10 bases between. The CDR3 bases are TGCGCCAGCAGCCAAGCTGGAACTGCCACAGATACGCAGTATTTT. Translated: CASSQAGTATDTQYF.

This clonotype was counted ten times or more. The CDR3 loop reads CASSLADNSNYGYTF. In nucleotides, the CDR3 is TGCGCCAGCAGCTTGGCGGACAACTCTAACTATGGCTACACCTTC. This chain connects TRBV5-1 to TRBJ1-2, with a tentative D call TRBD1 (5 bases). The CDR3 is 15 amino acids. Germline CDR1 SGHRS, CDR2 YFSETQ. Trimming stripped 0 bases from V and 0 bases from J, with 9 bases between.

The V and J genes are TRBV19 and TRBJ2-3; D may correspond to TRBD1 or TRBD2 (5 bases each). This CDR3 has 13 amino acids. The V end lost 7 bases, the J end lost 6 bases, and 14 bases lay between the germline ends. Looked up from germline, CDR1 is LNHDA and CDR2 is SQIVND (reference sequence). The CDR3 DNA follows: TGTGCCAGTACCGGGGCTAGGGCCGATACGCAGTATTTT. This gives the protein CASTGARADTQYF.

This clonotype was recorded many times. V is TRBV18 and J is TRBJ2-7; unclear D gene. Germline CDR1 is KGHSH and CDR2 is LQKENI. V lost 3 bases, J lost 0 bases, and 9 bases lay in between. This CDR3 is 14 amino acids long. CDR3 residues: CASSPPLSSYEQYF. DNA of the CDR3: TGTGCCAGCTCACCCCCCTTAAGCTCCTACGAGCAGTACTTC.

This clonotype was found many times. The J gene is TRBJ1-2, the V gene TRBV11-2; 7 nucleotides match TRBD1. CDR1 and CDR2 (germline): SGHAT, FQNNGV. The CDR3 runs 17 residues. J gave up 4 bases and V 4 bases, and 15 bases lay outside the gene matches. The CDR3 is CASSSGQVLSASYGYTF. The CDR3 nucleotides are TGTGCCAGCAGCTCCGGACAGGTTTTATCGGCTAGCTATGGCTACACCTTC. Variable domain in full (rest from reference TRBV11-2 and TRBJ1-2): EAGVAQSPRYKIIEKRQSVAFWCNPISGHATLYWYQQILGQGPKLLIQFQNNGVVDDSQLPKDRFSAERLKGVDSTLKIQPAKLEDSAVYLCASSSGQVLSASYGYTFGSGTRLTVV.

This clonotype occurred a few times. This chain connects TRBV5-4 to TRBJ2-7; 8 bases agree with TRBD1. V lost 4 bases to trimming and J lost 6 bases; unmatched junction nucleotides: 9. The CDR3 contains 14 residues. Germline CDR1 and CDR2: SGHNT and YYREEE (reference sequence). The CDR3 reads CASSQGQGPSEQYF. The CDR3 DNA reads as TGTGCCAGCAGCCAAGGACAGGGCCCCTCCGAGCAGTACTTC.